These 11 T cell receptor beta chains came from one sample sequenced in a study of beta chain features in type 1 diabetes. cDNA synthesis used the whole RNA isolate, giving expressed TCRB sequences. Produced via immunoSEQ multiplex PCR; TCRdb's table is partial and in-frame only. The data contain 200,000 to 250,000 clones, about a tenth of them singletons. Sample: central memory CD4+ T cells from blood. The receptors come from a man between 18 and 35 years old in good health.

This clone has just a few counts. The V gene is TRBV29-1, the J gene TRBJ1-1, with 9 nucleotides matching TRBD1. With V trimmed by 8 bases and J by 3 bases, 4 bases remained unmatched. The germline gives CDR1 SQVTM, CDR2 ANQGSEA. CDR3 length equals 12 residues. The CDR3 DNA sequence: TGCAGCACAAGGACAGGGGACACTGAAGCTTTCTTT. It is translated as CSTRTGDTEAFF.

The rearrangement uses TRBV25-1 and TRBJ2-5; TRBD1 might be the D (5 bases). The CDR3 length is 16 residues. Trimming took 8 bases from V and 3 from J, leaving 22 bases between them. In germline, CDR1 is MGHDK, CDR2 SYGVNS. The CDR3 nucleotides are TGTGCCAGCGGGTATATGGGGCCCCCGGCCAAAGAGACCCAGTACTTC. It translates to CASGYMGPPAKETQYF.

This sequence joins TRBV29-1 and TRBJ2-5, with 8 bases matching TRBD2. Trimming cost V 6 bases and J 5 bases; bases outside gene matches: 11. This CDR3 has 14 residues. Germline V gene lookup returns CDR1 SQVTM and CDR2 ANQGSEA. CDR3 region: CSVELGLARETQYF. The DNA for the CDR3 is TGCAGCGTCGAACTTGGACTAGCCCGGGAGACCCAGTACTTC. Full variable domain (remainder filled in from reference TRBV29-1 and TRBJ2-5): SAVISQKPSRDICQRGTSLTIQCQVDSQVTMMFWYRQQPGQSLTLIATANQGSEATYESGFVIDKFPISRPNLTFSTLTVSNMSPEDSSIYLCSVELGLARETQYFGPGTRLLVL.

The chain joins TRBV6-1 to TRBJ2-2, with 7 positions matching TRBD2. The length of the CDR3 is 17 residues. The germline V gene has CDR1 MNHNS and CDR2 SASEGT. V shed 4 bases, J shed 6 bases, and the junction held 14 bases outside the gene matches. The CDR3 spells CASSAPRPGLAAGELFF. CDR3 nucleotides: TGTGCCAGCAGTGCTCCCCGGCCGGGGCTAGCGGCCGGGGAGCTGTTTTTT.

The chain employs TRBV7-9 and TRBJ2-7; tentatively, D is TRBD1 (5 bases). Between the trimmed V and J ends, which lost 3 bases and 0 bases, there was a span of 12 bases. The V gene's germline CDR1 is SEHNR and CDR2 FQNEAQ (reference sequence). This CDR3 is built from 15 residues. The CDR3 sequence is CASSLQGASSYEQYF. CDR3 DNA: TGTGCCAGCAGCTTGCAGGGCGCCAGCTCCTACGAGCAGTACTTC.

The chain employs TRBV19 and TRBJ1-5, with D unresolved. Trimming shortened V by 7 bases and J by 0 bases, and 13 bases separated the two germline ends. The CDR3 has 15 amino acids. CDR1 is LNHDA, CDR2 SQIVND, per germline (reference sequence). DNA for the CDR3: TGTGCCAGTACGGGAGCTGCGGCTAGCAATCAGCCCCAGCATTTT. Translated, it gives CASTGAAASNQPQHF.

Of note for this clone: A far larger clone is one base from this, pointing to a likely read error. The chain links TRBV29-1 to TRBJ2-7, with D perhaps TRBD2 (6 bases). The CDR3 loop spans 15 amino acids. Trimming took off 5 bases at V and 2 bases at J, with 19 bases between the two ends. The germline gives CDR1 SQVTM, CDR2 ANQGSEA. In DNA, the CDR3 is TGCAGCGTTACCCACGGGCGGGGCCAAACCTACGAGCAGTACTTC. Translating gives CSVTHGRGQTYEQYF.

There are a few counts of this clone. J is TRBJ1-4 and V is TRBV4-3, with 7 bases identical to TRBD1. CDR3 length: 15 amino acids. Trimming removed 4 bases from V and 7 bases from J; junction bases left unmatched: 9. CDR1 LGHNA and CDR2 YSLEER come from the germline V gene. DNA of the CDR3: TGCGCCAGCAGCCTCTGGACAGGCGAGGGTGAAAAACTGTTTTTT. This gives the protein CASSLWTGEGEKLFF.

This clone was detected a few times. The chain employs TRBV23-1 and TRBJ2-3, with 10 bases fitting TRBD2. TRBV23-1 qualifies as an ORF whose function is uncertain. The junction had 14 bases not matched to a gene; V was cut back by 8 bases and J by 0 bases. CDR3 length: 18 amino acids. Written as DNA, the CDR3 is TGCGCCAGCCCTTCACGAGGGCGGACTAGCGGCAGCACAGATACGCAGTATTTT. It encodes CASPSRGRTSGSTDTQYF.

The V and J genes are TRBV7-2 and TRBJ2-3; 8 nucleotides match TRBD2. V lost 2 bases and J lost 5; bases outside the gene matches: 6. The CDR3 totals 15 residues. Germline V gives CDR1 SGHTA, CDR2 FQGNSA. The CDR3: CASSLNREGGDTQYF. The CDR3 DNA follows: TGTGCCAGCAGCTTAAATCGGGAGGGGGGAGATACGCAGTATTTT. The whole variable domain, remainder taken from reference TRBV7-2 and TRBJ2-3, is GAGVSQSPSNKVTEKGKDVELRCDPISGHTALYWYRQSLGQGLEFLIYFQGNSAPDKSGLPSDRFSAERTGGSVSTLTIQRTQQEDSAVYLCASSLNREGGDTQYFGPGTRLTVL.

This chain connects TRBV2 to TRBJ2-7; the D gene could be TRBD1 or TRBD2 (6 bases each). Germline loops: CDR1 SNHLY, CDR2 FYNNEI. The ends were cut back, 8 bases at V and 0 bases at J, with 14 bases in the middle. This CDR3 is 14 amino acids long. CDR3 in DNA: TGTGCCAGCTCGGGGGAGGACAGCTCCTACGAGCAGTACTTC. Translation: CASSGEDSSYEQYF.